One sample yielded the 22 T cell receptor beta chains listed below, sequenced in a study of PD-L1 blockade in urothelial cancer. The assay was immunoSEQ multiplex PCR, and TCRdb's table has in-frame clones only and misses some. The table includes 40,000 to 45,000 clones, about 85% detected once. Time point denoted: peripheral blood 6 weeks after treatment start. The specimen was PBMCs, collected around atezolizumab (anti-PD-L1) treatment. The source of these receptors is a man in his 70s with urothelial cancer.

This sequence joins TRBV29-1 and TRBJ2-2; TRBD1 agrees at 7 bases. Germline loops: CDR1 SQVTM, CDR2 ANQGSEA. V was pared by 7 bases and J by 0 bases, with 8 bases of the junction left unmatched. The CDR3 totals 15 residues. The CDR3 protein is CSGQTGTANTGELFF. The DNA of the CDR3 is TGCAGCGGACAAACCGGGACAGCGAACACCGGGGAGCTGTTTTTT.

The chain's CDR3 is CASSSADLLAKNIQYF. CDR3 DNA sequence: TGCGCCAGCTCTAGCGCCGATTTACTAGCCAAAAACATTCAGTACTTC. This rearrangement joins TRBV5-1 to TRBJ2-4; tentative D call: TRBD2 (6 bases). The V end lost 7 bases, the J end lost 0 bases, and 17 bases lay between the germline ends. This CDR3 contains 16 residues. In germline, CDR1 is SGHRS, CDR2 YFSETQ.

The V and J genes are TRBV19 and TRBJ2-7; possible D gene TRBD2, 7 bases. CDR3 length: 13 amino acids. Trimming cost V 5 bases and J 11 bases, with 19 bases left between them. Germline V gives CDR1 LNHDA, CDR2 SQIVND (reference sequence). Here the CDR3 reads CASSPRGAGLEYF. CDR3 nucleotide sequence: TGTGCCAGTAGTCCCCGGGGGGCAGGACTGGAGTACTTC.

V and J are TRBV9 and TRBJ1-3, with 9 positions matching TRBD1. Unmatched junction bases numbered 8, after V lost 0 bases and J lost 4 bases. Germline loops: CDR1 SGDLS, CDR2 YYNGEE. The CDR3 loop spans 17 amino acids. The DNA for the CDR3 is TGTGCCAGCAGCGTAGATCCGGGACAGGGTTCGGGAAACACCATATATTTT. Residues: CASSVDPGQGSGNTIYF. Looking up the rest from reference TRBV9 and TRBJ1-3 gives the full variable domain: DSGVTQTPKHLITATGQRVTLRCSPRSGDLSVYWYQQSLDQGLQFLIQYYNGEERAKGNILERFSAQQFPDLHSELNLSSLELGDSALYFCASSVDPGQGSGNTIYFGEGSWLTVV.

The chain couples TRBV18 to TRBJ1-1, with D perhaps TRBD1 (5 bases). CDR1 is KGHSH, CDR2 LQKENI, per germline. This CDR3 region has 15 residues. V was shortened by 3 bases and J by 1 base, with 12 bases between the two germline ends. As DNA, the CDR3 is TGTGCCAGCTCACCTCTCAGGGAGGCGAACACTGAAGCTTTCTTT. Protein sequence: CASSPLREANTEAFF.

The V call is TRBV5-1, the J call TRBJ1-4; 7 bases line up with TRBD1. Germline trimming cut 3 bases from V and 8 bases from J; bases unmatched to any gene: 10. Germline assignment: CDR1 SGHRS and CDR2 YFSETQ. This CDR3 spans 15 amino acids. CDR3 amino acids: CASSSLPGQREKLFF. The DNA for the CDR3 is TGCGCCAGCAGCTCATTACCGGGACAGAGAGAAAAACTGTTTTTT.

V gene TRBV27 combines with J gene TRBJ2-5; D is perhaps TRBD2 (7 bases). With 5 bases removed from V and 1 base from J, the gap between germline ends came to 11 bases. CDR1 and CDR2 from the germline V gene are MNHEY and SMNVEV (reference sequence). This CDR3 region has 14 residues. In DNA form, the CDR3 reads TGTGCCAGCAGTGCGGGGGCCCCCCAAGAGACCCAGTACTTC. It codes for CASSAGAPQETQYF.

The chain employs TRBV7-9 and TRBJ1-3, with D possibly being TRBD1 (6 bases). CDR3 size: 14 residues. V was clipped by 5 bases and J by 1 base, with 9 bases between them. Germline V lookup: CDR1 SEHNR, CDR2 FQNEAQ (reference sequence). The CDR3 sequence is CASSHGQSGNTIYF. In DNA, the CDR3 is TGTGCCAGCAGCCACGGACAGTCTGGAAACACCATATATTTT.

The chain joins TRBV5-6 to TRBJ1-4; 9 bases fit TRBD1. V was pared by 4 bases and J by 7 bases, with 8 bases of the junction left unmatched. From germline, CDR1 is SGHDT and CDR2 YYEEEE. The CDR3 loop spans 15 amino acids. The CDR3 protein is CASSEQGALGEKLFF. CDR3 bases: TGTGCCAGCAGCGAACAGGGGGCCCTAGGTGAAAAACTGTTTTTT. Combining the CDR3 with reference TRBV5-6 and TRBJ1-4 gives the whole variable domain DAGVTQSPTHLIKTRGQQVTLRCSPKSGHDTVSWYQQALGQGPQFIFQYYEEEERQRGNFPDRFSGHQFPNYSSELNVNALLLGDSALYLCASSEQGALGEKLFFGSGTQLSVL.

V gene TRBV5-4 combines with J gene TRBJ1-1, with a possible D match to TRBD1 (6 bases). V lost 3 bases to trimming and J lost 1 base, with 7 bases between them. Germline loops: CDR1 SGHNT, CDR2 YYREEE (reference sequence). The CDR3 loop spans 13 amino acids. CDR3 sequence: CASSSQGNTEAFF. In DNA form, the CDR3 reads TGTGCCAGCAGCTCACAGGGGAACACTGAAGCTTTCTTT.

The chain carries TRBV15 and TRBJ2-7; 7 positions agree with TRBD1. Germline V CDR1 and CDR2: LNHNV, YYDKDF (reference sequence). CDR3 length: 14 residues. The junction had 2 bases not matched to a gene; V was cut back by 1 base and J by 2 bases. In DNA form, the CDR3 reads TGTGCCACCAGCAGAGCGACAGGGCCCTACGAGCAGTACTTC. Its protein is CATSRATGPYEQYF. Looking up the rest from reference TRBV15 and TRBJ2-7 gives the full variable domain: DAMVIQNPRYQVTQFGKPVTLSCSQTLNHNVMYWYQQKSSQAPKLLFHYYDKDFNNEADTPDNFQSRRPNTSFCFLDIRSPGLGDTAMYLCATSRATGPYEQYFGPGTRLTVT.

The chain carries TRBV7-2 and TRBJ2-2; 12 bases line up with TRBD1. The CDR3 has 16 amino acids. CDR1 is SGHTA, CDR2 FQGNSA, per germline. The J segment lost 6 bases and the V segment lost 5 bases, leaving 7 bases of the junction unmatched. The CDR3 nucleotides are TGTGCCAGCAGCCCCCGGGACAGGGGGCTCGCCGGGGAGCTGTTTTTT. It yields the protein CASSPRDRGLAGELFF.

The V gene is TRBV2, the J gene TRBJ2-6; no clear D gene. CDR1 SNHLY and CDR2 FYNNEI come from the germline V gene. Trimming removed 7 bases from V and 4 bases from J, with 11 bases in between. The CDR3 totals 14 residues. The CDR3 here is CASKARWGANVLTF. CDR3 sequence (DNA): TGTGCCAGCAAGGCCAGGTGGGGGGCCAACGTCCTGACTTTC.

This clone was observed a handful of times. Distinct nucleotide sequences in the sample also encode this CDR3. The V gene is TRBV5-6, the J gene TRBJ1-1, with 7 positions matching TRBD1. The CDR3 is 11 amino acids. CDR1 is SGHDT, CDR2 YYEEEE, per germline. V was pared by 4 bases and J by 8 bases, with 2 bases of the junction left unmatched. CDR3 in DNA: TGTGCCAGCAGCCAGGACAGGGAAGCTTTCTTT. Protein product: CASSQDREAFF.

J is TRBJ2-3 and V is TRBV5-1, with D tentatively TRBD2 (6 bases). From germline, CDR1 is SGHRS and CDR2 YFSETQ. Between the trimmed V and J ends, which lost 3 bases and 3 bases, there was a span of 11 bases. The CDR3 covers 14 residues. CDR3 sequence: CASSSGVGTDTQYF. The CDR3 region has the DNA TGCGCCAGCAGCTCGGGAGTCGGGACAGATACGCAGTATTTT.

The V and J genes are TRBV6-1 and TRBJ1-4, with no clear D. CDR3 length equals 17 residues. The V end lost 2 bases, the J end lost 2 bases, and 15 bases lay between the germline ends. Germline V gene sequence: CDR1 MNHNS, CDR2 SASEGT. The CDR3 spells CASSENTTWSTNEKLFF. CDR3 nucleotide sequence: TGTGCCAGCAGTGAAAACACAACCTGGTCCACTAATGAAAAACTGTTTTTT.

The table lists this clone with a few counts. The rearrangement links TRBV28 to TRBJ1-2; D not resolved. Per germline, CDR1 MDHEN and CDR2 SYDVKM. The CDR3 is 15 residues long. V was pared by 5 bases and J by 4 bases, with 17 bases between. For the CDR3, the DNA is TGTGCCAGCAGTCTCTCCCAGGCAACCACCTATGGCTACACCTTC. Amino acids: CASSLSQATTYGYTF.

The chain recombines TRBV5-1 with TRBJ2-7, with D perhaps matching TRBD2 (6 bases). The V end lost 2 bases, the J end lost 4 bases, and 10 bases lay between the germline ends. Germline V gene lookup returns CDR1 SGHRS and CDR2 YFSETQ. The CDR3 loop spans 13 amino acids. The CDR3 DNA reads as TGCGCCAGCAGCTTCGAACTAGCTTACGAGCAGTACTTC. Protein: CASSFELAYEQYF. The whole variable domain, filled in from reference TRBV5-1 and TRBJ2-7, reads KAGVTQTPRYLIKTRGQQVTLSCSPISGHRSVSWYQQTPGQGLQFLFEYFSETQRNKGNFPGRFSGRQFSNSRSEMNVSTLELGDSALYLCASSFELAYEQYFGPGTRLTVT.

The CDR3 loop is CASSAPGQPQHF. DNA of the CDR3: TGTGCCAGTTCAGCCCCAGGTCAGCCCCAGCATTTT. The chain recombines TRBV25-1 with TRBJ1-5; no clear D. V was cut by 9 bases and J by 6 bases, with 12 bases left in between. There are 12 residues in the CDR3. The germline V gene has CDR1 MGHDK and CDR2 SYGVNS. Based on the CDR3 plus reference TRBV25-1 and TRBJ1-5, the full variable domain is EADIYQTPRYLVIGTGKKITLECSQTMGHDKMYWYQQDPGMELHLIHYSYGVNSTEKGDLSSESTVSRIRTEHFPLTLESARPSHTSQYLCASSAPGQPQHFGDGTRLSIL.

The gene calls are TRBV7-9 and TRBJ2-1, with TRBD2 matching over 10 bases. Germline CDR1 is SEHNR and CDR2 is FQNEAQ (reference sequence). The CDR3 totals 18 residues. Trimming at V came to 3 bases and at J to 1 base, leaving 9 bases not matched to a gene. DNA for the CDR3: TGTGCCAGCAGCTTCACCGGGACTAGCGCCCTATCCTACAATGAGCAGTTCTTC. It encodes CASSFTGTSALSYNEQFF. Variable domain in full (rest from reference TRBV7-9 and TRBJ2-1): DTGVSQNPRHKITKRGQNVTFRCDPISEHNRLYWYRQTLGQGPEFLTYFQNEAQLEKSRLLSDRFSAERPKGSFSTLEIQRTEQGDSAMYLCASSFTGTSALSYNEQFFGPGTRLTVL.

This chain links TRBV11-2 with TRBJ1-2, with D tentatively TRBD1 (5 bases). In germline, CDR1 is SGHAT, CDR2 FQNNGV. The CDR3 consists of 15 residues. V was clipped by 0 bases and J by 1 base, with 9 bases between them. DNA for the CDR3: TGTGCCAGCAGCTTAGATCACGACAGTAACTATGGCTACACCTTC. Translated, it gives CASSLDHDSNYGYTF.

This clone has a single count. The chain employs TRBV15 and TRBJ1-2; TRBD1 agrees at 8 bases. There are 16 residues in the CDR3. Germline CDR1 is LNHNV and CDR2 is YYDKDF (reference sequence). Trimming cost V 3 bases and J 2 bases; bases outside gene matches: 8. The CDR3 DNA sequence: TGTGCCACCAGCAGGGGGCAGGGGGCGTTCAACTATGGCTACACCTTC. It encodes CATSRGQGAFNYGYTF.